The rows below give T cell receptor beta chains drawn from one sample of a study of PD-L1 blockade in urothelial cancer. TCRdb's table, derived via immunoSEQ multiplex PCR, lists solely in-frame clones and lacks some. The repertoire holds about 130,000 clones, approximately 84% seen once, with 3.2% in the top ten. The material sequenced was PBMCs, taken around atezolizumab (anti-PD-L1) treatment. The receptors shown here come from a man in his fifties or sixties with urothelial cancer. CDR3s include the opening cysteine and the closing phenylalanine or tryptophan. Each record gives: J gene, clone size, V gene, D gene, CDR3 DNA, CDR3 protein. D genes are given only for firm matches. Clone sizes are given selectively: once, few, many, or a class where the clone is expanded.

J gene: TRBJ1-6
clone size: .
V gene: TRBV19
D gene: .
CDR3 DNA: TGTGCCAGTAGGGACACAGGATATAATTCACCCCTCCACTTT
CDR3 protein: CASRDTGYNSPLHF

J gene: TRBJ1-6
clone size: .
V gene: TRBV28
D gene: .
CDR3 DNA: TGTGCCAGCAGTTTCGCGGGCGATTCACCCCTCCACTTT
CDR3 protein: CASSFAGDSPLHF

J gene: TRBJ2-7
clone size: .
V gene: TRBV28
D gene: TRBD2
CDR3 DNA: TGTGCCAGCAGTCTACAAGCTAGCGGGAGTTTTTCCTACGAGCAGTACTTC
CDR3 protein: CASSLQASGSFSYEQYF

J gene: TRBJ2-7
clone size: .
V gene: TRBV6-6
D gene: TRBD1
CDR3 DNA: TGTGCCAGCATAGACCGACAGGGGGCCTACGAGCAGTACTTC
CDR3 protein: CASIDRQGAYEQYF

J gene: TRBJ2-7
clone size: .
V gene: TRBV2
D gene: TRBD2
CDR3 DNA: TGTGCCAGCAGCGAATCACTAGCGGGGAGCTCCTACGAGCAGTACTTC
CDR3 protein: CASSESLAGSSYEQYF

J gene: TRBJ2-2
clone size: .
V gene: TRBV5-1
D gene: .
CDR3 DNA: TGCGCCAGCAGATTCGACACCGGGGAGCTGTTTTTT
CDR3 protein: CASRFDTGELFF

J gene: TRBJ1-2
clone size: .
V gene: TRBV25-1
D gene: .
CDR3 DNA: TGTGCCAGCAGTGATGGAAACAGATATGGCTACACCTTC
CDR3 protein: CASSDGNRYGYTF

J gene: TRBJ2-7
clone size: .
V gene: TRBV27
D gene: TRBD2
CDR3 DNA: TGTGCCAGCGGACGTAGCGGGAGTCGGTCCTACGAGCAGTACTTC
CDR3 protein: CASGRSGSRSYEQYF

J gene: TRBJ1-2
clone size: .
V gene: TRBV10-3
D gene: TRBD1
CDR3 DNA: TGTGCCTCGGGACAGGGGAATGGCTACACCTTC
CDR3 protein: CASGQGNGYTF

J gene: TRBJ1-4
clone size: .
V gene: TRBV4-2
D gene: TRBD1
CDR3 DNA: TGTGCCAGCCGGACAGGGGGGTTAGAAGAAAAACTGTTTTTT
CDR3 protein: CASRTGGLEEKLFF

J gene: TRBJ2-7
clone size: .
V gene: TRBV7-2
D gene: TRBD1
CDR3 DNA: TGTGCCAGCAGCTCCCGGGACAGTTCCTACGAGCAGTACTTC
CDR3 protein: CASSSRDSSYEQYF

J gene: TRBJ1-2
clone size: .
V gene: TRBV7-8
D gene: .
CDR3 DNA: TGTGCCAGCAGCGGGCACAGGGTTTATGGCTACACCTTC
CDR3 protein: CASSGHRVYGYTF

J gene: TRBJ2-3
clone size: .
V gene: TRBV12-1
D gene: .
CDR3 DNA: TGTGCCAGACCCCTCGGAGATACGCAGTATTTT
CDR3 protein: CARPLGDTQYF

J gene: TRBJ2-3
clone size: .
V gene: TRBV10-3
D gene: TRBD2
CDR3 DNA: TGTGCCATCAGTGAATTTGGGGGCGCATTCGGCGGGAGGAGCACAGATACGCAGTATTTT
CDR3 protein: CAISEFGGAFGGRSTDTQYF

J gene: TRBJ1-1
clone size: many
V gene: TRBV5-1
D gene: .
CDR3 DNA: TGCGCCAGCCAGACGGGGATGAACACTGAAGCTTTCTTT
CDR3 protein: CASQTGMNTEAFF

J gene: TRBJ1-2
clone size: .
V gene: TRBV5-1
D gene: TRBD1
CDR3 DNA: TGCGCCAGCAGCCCGGACAGGGGGAGCGGCGGCTACACCTTC
CDR3 protein: CASSPDRGSGGYTF

J gene: TRBJ2-5
clone size: .
V gene: TRBV14
D gene: .
CDR3 DNA: TGTGCCAGCAGCCAAGTTTGGCCGACTGGAATTCAAGAGACCCAGTACTTC
CDR3 protein: CASSQVWPTGIQETQYF

J gene: TRBJ2-3
clone size: .
V gene: TRBV9
D gene: .
CDR3 DNA: TGTGCCAGCAGCGTAGGGGGAGTCTGGACAGATACGCAGTATTTT
CDR3 protein: CASSVGGVWTDTQYF

J gene: TRBJ2-2
clone size: .
V gene: TRBV7-3
D gene: TRBD2
CDR3 DNA: TGTGCCAGCAGCCACCCGGGACTAGCGGGAGGGCCTGCCGGGGAGCTGTTTTTT
CDR3 protein: CASSHPGLAGGPAGELFF

J gene: TRBJ2-6
clone size: .
V gene: TRBV6-1
D gene: .
CDR3 DNA: TGTGCCAGCAGTGAAGCGGGCCTCTCTGGGGCCAACGTCCTGACTTTC
CDR3 protein: CASSEAGLSGANVLTF

J gene: TRBJ2-7
clone size: .
V gene: TRBV2
D gene: TRBD2
CDR3 DNA: TGTGCCAGCAGTCGAGCGGGGTCGGAGGGCGAGCAGTACTTC
CDR3 protein: CASSRAGSEGEQYF

J gene: TRBJ2-3
clone size: .
V gene: TRBV9
D gene: .
CDR3 DNA: TGTGCCAGCAGCGCCAGGGACACAGATACGCAGTATTTT
CDR3 protein: CASSARDTDTQYF

J gene: TRBJ2-2
clone size: .
V gene: TRBV27
D gene: .
CDR3 DNA: TGTGCCAGCTGGCCGGGGTTGAACACCGGGGAGCTGTTTTTT
CDR3 protein: CASWPGLNTGELFF

J gene: TRBJ1-3
clone size: .
V gene: TRBV7-8
D gene: TRBD1
CDR3 DNA: TGTGCCAGCAGCGCCGGACAGGCAGTCTCTGGAAACACCATATATTTT
CDR3 protein: CASSAGQAVSGNTIYF

J gene: TRBJ2-3
clone size: once
V gene: TRBV2
D gene: TRBD1
CDR3 DNA: TGTGCCAGCAGCGCGGACAGGGGAGGCACAGATACGCAGTATTTT
CDR3 protein: CASSADRGGTDTQYF

J gene: TRBJ1-5
clone size: once
V gene: TRBV7-6
D gene: TRBD1
CDR3 DNA: TGTGCCAGCAGCTTAGGACAGGGTAGCAATCAGCCCCAGCATTTT
CDR3 protein: CASSLGQGSNQPQHF

J gene: TRBJ1-4
clone size: .
V gene: TRBV7-9
D gene: TRBD1
CDR3 DNA: TGTGCCAGCAGCATACAGGGGAGATTGGAAAAACTGTTTTTT
CDR3 protein: CASSIQGRLEKLFF

J gene: TRBJ2-3
clone size: .
V gene: TRBV9
D gene: .
CDR3 DNA: TGTGCCAGCAGCGCTAGTAGCACAGATACGCAGTATTTT
CDR3 protein: CASSASSTDTQYF

J gene: TRBJ2-2
clone size: .
V gene: TRBV2
D gene: .
CDR3 DNA: TGTGCCAGCAACCTGGACAGTACCGGGGAGCTGTTTTTT
CDR3 protein: CASNLDSTGELFF

J gene: TRBJ1-5
clone size: .
V gene: TRBV6-5
D gene: TRBD1
CDR3 DNA: TGTGCCAGCAGCGCGGGTCAGGGGGCTGGTCAGCCCCAGCATTTT
CDR3 protein: CASSAGQGAGQPQHF

J gene: TRBJ2-3
clone size: .
V gene: TRBV30
D gene: TRBD2
CDR3 DNA: TGTGCCTGGAGCGTAGGGGCTAGCGGGAGGGATACGCAGTATTTT
CDR3 protein: CAWSVGASGRDTQYF

J gene: TRBJ1-3
clone size: .
V gene: TRBV19
D gene: TRBD1
CDR3 DNA: TGTGCCAGTAGCAGGGGGCCTGGAAACACCATATATTTT
CDR3 protein: CASSRGPGNTIYF

J gene: TRBJ2-7
clone size: once
V gene: TRBV2
D gene: .
CDR3 DNA: TGTGCCAGCATGCGGGACCCTACCTTTAGCGAGCAGTACTTC
CDR3 protein: CASMRDPTFSEQYF

J gene: TRBJ1-1
clone size: many
V gene: TRBV19
D gene: .
CDR3 DNA: TGTGCCAGTAGTCCCTATGGCACTGAAGCTTTCTTT
CDR3 protein: CASSPYGTEAFF

J gene: TRBJ2-2
clone size: few
V gene: TRBV9
D gene: .
CDR3 DNA: TGTGCCAGCAGCGTGATTGATCGGGTTCGCACCGGGGAGCTGTTTTTT
CDR3 protein: CASSVIDRVRTGELFF

J gene: TRBJ2-1
clone size: .
V gene: TRBV7-8
D gene: .
CDR3 DNA: TGTGCCAGCAGCCTAAACTTATACAATGAGCAGTTCTTC
CDR3 protein: CASSLNLYNEQFF

J gene: TRBJ2-1
clone size: .
V gene: TRBV7-9
D gene: TRBD2
CDR3 DNA: TGTGCCAGCAGCCCTGGCAGCGGGGGATACAATGAGCAGTTCTTC
CDR3 protein: CASSPGSGGYNEQFF

J gene: TRBJ1-4
clone size: .
V gene: TRBV6-5
D gene: TRBD1
CDR3 DNA: TGTGCCAGCAGTGGCAACCCAGGGGGCAAAGAAAAACTGTTTTTT
CDR3 protein: CASSGNPGGKEKLFF

J gene: TRBJ1-1
clone size: .
V gene: TRBV18
D gene: .
CDR3 DNA: TGTGCCAGCTCACCGGCTTCGAACCTCGGGTGGATCCTCTTT
CDR3 protein: CASSPASNLGWILF

J gene: TRBJ2-7
clone size: once
V gene: TRBV29-1
D gene: TRBD2
CDR3 DNA: TGCAGCTCCACGGGACTACCCTACGAGCAGTACTTC
CDR3 protein: CSSTGLPYEQYF

J gene: TRBJ2-4
clone size: .
V gene: TRBV5-1
D gene: .
CDR3 DNA: TGCGCCAGCAGCTTGGCTCAGGCGTCAAACATTCAGTACTTC
CDR3 protein: CASSLAQASNIQYF

J gene: TRBJ1-2
clone size: .
V gene: TRBV28
D gene: .
CDR3 DNA: TGTGCCAGCAGTAAACGGCGCACAGGGCACCGCCTCTATGGCTACACCTTC
CDR3 protein: CASSKRRTGHRLYGYTF